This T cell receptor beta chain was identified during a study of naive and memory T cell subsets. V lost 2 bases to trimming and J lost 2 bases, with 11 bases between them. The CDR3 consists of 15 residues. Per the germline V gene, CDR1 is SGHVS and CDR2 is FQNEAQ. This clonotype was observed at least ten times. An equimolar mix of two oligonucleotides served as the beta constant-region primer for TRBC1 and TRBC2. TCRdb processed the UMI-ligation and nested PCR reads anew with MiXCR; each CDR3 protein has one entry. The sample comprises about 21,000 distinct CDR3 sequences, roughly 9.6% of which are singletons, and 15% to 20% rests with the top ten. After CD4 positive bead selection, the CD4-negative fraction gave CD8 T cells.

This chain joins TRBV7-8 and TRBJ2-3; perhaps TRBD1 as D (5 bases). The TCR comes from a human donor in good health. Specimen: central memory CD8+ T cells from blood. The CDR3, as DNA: TGTGCCAGCAGCTTATCTGGGGCTTTCACAGATACGCAGTATTTT. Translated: CASSLSGAFTDTQYF.